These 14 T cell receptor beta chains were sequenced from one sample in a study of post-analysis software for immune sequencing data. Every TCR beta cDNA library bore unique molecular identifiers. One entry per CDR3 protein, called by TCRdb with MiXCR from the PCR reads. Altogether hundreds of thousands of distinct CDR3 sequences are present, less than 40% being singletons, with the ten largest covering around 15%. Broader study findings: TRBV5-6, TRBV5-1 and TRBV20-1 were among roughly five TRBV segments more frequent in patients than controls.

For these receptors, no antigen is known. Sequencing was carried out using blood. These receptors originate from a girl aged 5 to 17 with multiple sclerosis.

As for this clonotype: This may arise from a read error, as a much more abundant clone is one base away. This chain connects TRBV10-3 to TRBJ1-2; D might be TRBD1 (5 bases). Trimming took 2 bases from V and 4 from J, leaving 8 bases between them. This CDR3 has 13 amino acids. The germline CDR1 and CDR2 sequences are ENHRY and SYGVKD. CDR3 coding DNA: TGTGCCATCAGTGAGCGGCAGGGCTATGGCTACACCTTC. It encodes CAISERQGYGYTF.

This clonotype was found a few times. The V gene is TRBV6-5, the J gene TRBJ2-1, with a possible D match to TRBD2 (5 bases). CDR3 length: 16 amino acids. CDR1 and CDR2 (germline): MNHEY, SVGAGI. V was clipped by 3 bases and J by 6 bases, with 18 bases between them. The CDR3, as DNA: TGTGCCAGCAGTTATGGCAGCGAGGGCGGGTCCAATGAGCAGTTCTTC. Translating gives CASSYGSEGGSNEQFF.

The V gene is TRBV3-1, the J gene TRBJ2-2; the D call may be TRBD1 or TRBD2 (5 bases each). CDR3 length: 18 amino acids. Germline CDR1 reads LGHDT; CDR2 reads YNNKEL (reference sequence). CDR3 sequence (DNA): TGTGCTGGCAAGTCCGGGATAACGGGGACCCTGGGGGCCGGGGAGCTGTTTTTT. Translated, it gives CAGKSGITGTLGAGELFF.

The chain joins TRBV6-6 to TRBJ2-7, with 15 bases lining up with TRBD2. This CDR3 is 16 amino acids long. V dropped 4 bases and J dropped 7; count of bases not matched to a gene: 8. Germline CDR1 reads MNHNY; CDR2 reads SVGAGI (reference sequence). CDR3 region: CASSSAGTSGRNEQYF. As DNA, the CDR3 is TGTGCCAGCAGTTCCGCCGGGACTAGCGGGAGGAATGAGCAGTACTTC.

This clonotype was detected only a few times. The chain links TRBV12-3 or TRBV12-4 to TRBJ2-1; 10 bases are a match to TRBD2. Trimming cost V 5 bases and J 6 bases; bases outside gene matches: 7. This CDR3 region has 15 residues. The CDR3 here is CASSGTGTSVNEQFF. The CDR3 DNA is TGTGCCAGCAGTGGAACCGGGACTAGCGTCAATGAGCAGTTCTTC.

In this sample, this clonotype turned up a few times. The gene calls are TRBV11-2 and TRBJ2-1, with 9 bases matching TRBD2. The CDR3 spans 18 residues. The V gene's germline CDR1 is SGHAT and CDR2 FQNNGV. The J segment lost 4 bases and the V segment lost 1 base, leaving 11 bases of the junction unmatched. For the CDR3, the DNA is TGTGCCAGCAGCTTAGGACAGTCAGCGGGGGGTCTGTACAATGAGCAGTTCTTC. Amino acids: CASSLGQSAGGLYNEQFF.

As DNA, the CDR3 is TGTGCCAGCAGTTTAGATACGGACACTAATGAAAAACTGTTTTTT. Its protein product is CASSLDTDTNEKLFF. The J gene is TRBJ1-4, the V gene TRBV27; D call uncertain. Trimming left V 2 bases short and J 2 bases short, with 9 bases between. Germline V gives CDR1 MNHEY, CDR2 SMNVEV (reference sequence). CDR3 length: 15 amino acids.

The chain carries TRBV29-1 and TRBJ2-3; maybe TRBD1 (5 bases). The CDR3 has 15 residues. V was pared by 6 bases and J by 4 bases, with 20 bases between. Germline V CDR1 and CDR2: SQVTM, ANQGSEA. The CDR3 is CSVGVPQGEADTQYF. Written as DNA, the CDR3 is TGCAGCGTAGGAGTGCCGCAGGGTGAGGCAGATACGCAGTATTTT.

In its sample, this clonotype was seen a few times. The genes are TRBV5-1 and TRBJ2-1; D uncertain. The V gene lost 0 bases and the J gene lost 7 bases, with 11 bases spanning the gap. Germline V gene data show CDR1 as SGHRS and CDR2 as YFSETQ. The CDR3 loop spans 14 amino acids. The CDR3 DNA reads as TGCGCCAGCAGCTTGGGAGCGATAGGGAATGAGCAGTTCTTC. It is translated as CASSLGAIGNEQFF.

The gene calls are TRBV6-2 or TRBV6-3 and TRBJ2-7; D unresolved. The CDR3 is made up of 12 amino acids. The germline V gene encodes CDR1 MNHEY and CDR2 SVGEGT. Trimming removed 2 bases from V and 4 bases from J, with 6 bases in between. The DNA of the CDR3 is TGTGCCAGCAGTTACAGTTTTTACGAGCAGTACTTC. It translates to CASSYSFYEQYF.

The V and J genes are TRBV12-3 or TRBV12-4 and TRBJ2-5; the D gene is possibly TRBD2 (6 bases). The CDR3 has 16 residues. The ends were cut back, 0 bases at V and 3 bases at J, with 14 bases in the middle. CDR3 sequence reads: CASSLAEGKGKETQYF. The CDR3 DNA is TGTGCCAGCAGTTTAGCGGAGGGGAAAGGAAAAGAGACCCAGTACTTC.

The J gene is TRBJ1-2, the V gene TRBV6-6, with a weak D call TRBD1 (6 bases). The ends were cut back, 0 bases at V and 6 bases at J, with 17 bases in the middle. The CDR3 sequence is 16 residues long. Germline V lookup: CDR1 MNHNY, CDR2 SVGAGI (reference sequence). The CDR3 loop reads CASSYSQGGSGDGYTF. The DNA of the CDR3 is TGTGCCAGCAGTTACTCGCAAGGGGGGTCGGGAGATGGCTACACCTTC.

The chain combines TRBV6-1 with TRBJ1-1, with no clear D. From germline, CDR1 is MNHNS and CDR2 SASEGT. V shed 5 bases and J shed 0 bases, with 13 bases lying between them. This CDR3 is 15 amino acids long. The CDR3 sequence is CASSPLEGVNTEAFF. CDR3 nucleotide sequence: TGTGCCAGCAGTCCCTTAGAGGGAGTGAACACTGAAGCTTTCTTT.

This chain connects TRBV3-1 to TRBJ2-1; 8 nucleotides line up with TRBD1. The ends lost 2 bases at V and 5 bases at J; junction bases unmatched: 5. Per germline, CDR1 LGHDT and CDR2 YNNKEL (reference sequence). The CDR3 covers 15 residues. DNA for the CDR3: TGTGCCAGCAGCCAACCGACAGGGGAACACAATGAGCAGTTCTTC. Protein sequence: CASSQPTGEHNEQFF.